These 20 T cell receptor beta chains came from one sample sequenced in a study of blood T cell repertoires in COVID-19. Only in-frame clones appear in the TCRdb table, and some are missing; sequencing was by immunoSEQ multiplex PCR. This table holds about 81,000 clones, roughly four fifths found once. Sequences were obtained from peripheral blood. The receptor set was obtained from a human donor in a cohort sampled during active COVID-19.

This clone showed up just once. The chain joins TRBV7-7 to TRBJ2-3; TRBD2 agrees at 8 bases. The CDR3 runs to 18 residues. J was trimmed by 4 bases and V by 5 bases; bases with no gene match: 17. Germline lookup yields CDR1 SSHAT and CDR2 FNYEAQ (reference sequence). CDR3: CASSIPVALGGGPDTQYF. The CDR3 nucleotides read TGTGCCAGCAGCATCCCTGTCGCCTTGGGCGGGGGGCCAGATACGCAGTATTTT.

With respect to this clone: The junction does not match germline at one end; this may be a read error. This chain joins TRBV3-1 (or the pseudogene TRBV3-2) and TRBJ2-1; D is undetermined. The CDR3 is 12 residues long. Germline assignment: CDR1 LGHDT and CDR2 YNNKEL (reference sequence). The CDR3 sequence is CASSQLYHEQFF. The CDR3 DNA reads TGTGCCAGCAGCCAACTCTACCATGAGCAGTTCTTC.

This chain joins TRBV27 and TRBJ2-7; D unresolved. Germline assignment: CDR1 MNHEY and CDR2 SMNVEV (reference sequence). Trimming cost V 3 bases and J 0 bases, with 6 bases left between them. CDR3 length: 13 residues. The CDR3 coding sequence is TGTGCCAGCAGTTTCTCCCCCTCCTACGAGCAGTACTTC. This codes for CASSFSPSYEQYF.

As concerns this clone: Other DNA variants within this sample encode the same CDR3. V and J are TRBV7-6 and TRBJ2-1, with no clear D. Germline CDR1 reads SGHVS; CDR2 reads FNYEAQ. The length of the CDR3 is 15 residues. Trimming took 1 base from V and 0 from J, leaving 7 bases between them. CDR3 residues: CASSLDGSSYNEQFF. In nucleotides, the CDR3 is TGTGCCAGCAGCTTAGACGGTAGCTCCTACAATGAGCAGTTCTTC.

The chain joins TRBV2 to TRBJ2-7; TRBD1 is a possible D gene (6 bases). The CDR3 runs 15 residues. With 6 bases removed from V and 5 bases from J, the gap between germline ends came to 20 bases. Germline V gene lookup returns CDR1 SNHLY and CDR2 FYNNEI. CDR3 residues: CASRYSGTRGDEQYF. In DNA form, the CDR3 reads TGTGCCAGCAGGTATTCCGGGACACGGGGCGACGAGCAGTACTTC.

This sequence joins TRBV4-1 and TRBJ2-3, with a weak D call TRBD2 (6 bases). The CDR3 contains 17 residues. Germline lookup yields CDR1 MGHRA and CDR2 YSYEKL. The germline V and J ends were trimmed by 4 bases and 2 bases, with 19 bases remaining between them. The CDR3 bases are TGCGCCAGCAGCCGGCAAAGTCTAGCGCACACCACAGATACGCAGTATTTT. Translating gives CASSRQSLAHTTDTQYF.

This chain connects TRBV6-2 or TRBV6-3 to TRBJ2-3; TRBD1 matches 7 bases. CDR1 and CDR2 (germline): MNHEY, SVGEGT. V shed 5 bases, J shed 6 bases, and the junction held 14 bases outside the gene matches. This CDR3 is 16 amino acids long. The CDR3 DNA reads as TGTGCCAGCAGTAAAACAGGGGTGGTTAATTTGGATACGCAGTATTTT. Amino acid sequence: CASSKTGVVNLDTQYF.

The rearrangement joins TRBV25-1 to TRBJ1-6, with 9 bases identical to TRBD1. The CDR3 is 15 residues long. J was trimmed by 10 bases and V by 6 bases; bases with no gene match: 10. Per germline, CDR1 MGHDK and CDR2 SYGVNS. The CDR3 here is CASRADRGSDSPLHF. The CDR3, as DNA: TGTGCCAGCAGAGCGGACAGGGGATCAGACTCACCCCTCCACTTT.

V gene TRBV5-1 combines with J gene TRBJ1-3, with TRBD1 matching over 9 bases. Germline CDR1 reads SGHRS; CDR2 reads YFSETQ. This CDR3 region has 15 residues. V trimming: 4 bases; J trimming: 0 bases; junction bases outside the gene matches: 2. The CDR3 loop is CASSMTGGSGNTIYF. CDR3 in DNA: TGCGCCAGCAGCATGACAGGGGGCTCTGGAAACACCATATATTTT.

CDR3 sequence (DNA): TGTGCCAGCAGCCCCGCCGGACAGGTGAGCTACGAGCAGTACTTC. This gives the protein CASSPAGQVSYEQYF. This chain uses TRBV6-6 with TRBJ2-7, with 7 bases matching TRBD1. V lost 6 bases, J lost 3 bases, and 11 bases stayed unmatched. Germline V gene lookup returns CDR1 MNHNY and CDR2 SVGAGI (reference sequence). This CDR3 region has 15 residues.

The chain combines TRBV5-5 with TRBJ1-6; D is uncertain. The CDR3 has 12 amino acids. Germline V gives CDR1 SGHKS, CDR2 YYEKEE (reference sequence). Trimming stripped 0 bases from V and 8 bases from J, with 3 bases between. The CDR3 bases are TGTGCCAGCAGCTTGGCCTATTCACCCCTCCACTTT. Protein: CASSLAYSPLHF.

The J gene is TRBJ2-3, the V gene TRBV5-4; D may be TRBD2 (6 bases). This CDR3 has 16 amino acids. The germline CDR1 and CDR2 sequences are SGHNT and YYREEE (reference sequence). Trimming removed 2 bases at V and 0 bases at J, with 13 bases between. CDR3 loop: CASSLASASSTDTQYF. CDR3 bases: TGTGCCAGCAGCTTAGCTAGCGCATCTAGCACAGATACGCAGTATTTT.

The chain employs TRBV5-6 and TRBJ2-7; D is unresolved. This CDR3 is 13 amino acids long. CDR1 and CDR2 from the germline V gene are SGHDT and YYEEEE. With 4 bases removed from V and 0 bases from J, the gap between germline ends came to 8 bases. The CDR3 nucleotides read TGTGCCAGCAGCACTTATACCTCCTACGAGCAGTACTTC. This translates into CASSTYTSYEQYF.

The chain carries TRBV3-1 (or the pseudogene TRBV3-2) and TRBJ2-3; D gene uncertain. V dropped 2 bases and J dropped 6 bases, with 12 bases sitting between them. The CDR3 covers 14 residues. From germline, CDR1 is LGHDT and CDR2 YNNKEL (reference sequence). The CDR3 spells CASSQSSTRDTQYF. The CDR3 DNA is TGTGCCAGCAGCCAATCCTCTACGAGGGATACGCAGTATTTT.

The chain employs TRBV2 and TRBJ2-3, with D possibly being TRBD2 (6 bases). This CDR3 comprises 16 residues. V lost 6 bases and J lost 6, with 22 bases in between. Germline V lookup: CDR1 SNHLY, CDR2 FYNNEI. CDR3 region: CASRSLRGSSRDTQYF. Written as DNA, the CDR3 is TGTGCCAGCAGATCCCTCCGGGGGAGTAGCCGGGATACGCAGTATTTT. The full variable domain, with the rest looked up from reference TRBV2 and TRBJ2-3, is EPEVTQTPSHQVTQMGQEVILRCVPISNHLYFYWYRQILGQKVEFLVSFYNNEISEKSEIFDDQFSVERPDGSNFTLKIRSTKLEDSAMYFCASRSLRGSSRDTQYFGPGTRLTVL.

The chain uses TRBV11-2 and TRBJ2-2; D unresolved. Trimming removed 0 bases from V and 3 bases from J, with 5 bases in between. Germline V gives CDR1 SGHAT, CDR2 FQNNGV. The CDR3 sequence is 14 residues long. The CDR3 nucleotides are TGTGCCAGCAGCTTAGAGTCCTACACCGGGGAGCTGTTTTTT. Translated, it gives CASSLESYTGELFF.

This chain joins TRBV10-1 and TRBJ2-7; the D is unclear. The CDR3 is 13 residues long. V was shortened by 3 bases and J by 2 bases, with 8 bases between the two germline ends. The germline V gene has CDR1 WNHNN and CDR2 SYGVQD (reference sequence). This CDR3 reads CASSDPKTYEQYF. The CDR3 DNA sequence: TGCGCCAGCAGTGACCCCAAAACCTACGAGCAGTACTTC.

This rearrangement joins TRBV7-9 to TRBJ1-6, with TRBD1 matching 7 bases. The J segment lost 8 bases and the V segment lost 5 bases, leaving 15 bases of the junction unmatched. This CDR3 has 17 amino acids. Germline loops: CDR1 SEHNR, CDR2 FQNEAQ (reference sequence). CDR3 DNA sequence: TGTGCCAGCAGCGTGCAAGGGGGCGCGGGGGGGTATTCACCCCTCCACTTT. Translation gives CASSVQGGAGGYSPLHF.

V and J are TRBV29-1 and TRBJ2-3, with 9 bases that match TRBD2. The CDR3 loop spans 13 amino acids. Losses at the gene ends were 2 bases for V and 3 bases for J; bases not matched to a gene: 0. Germline lookup yields CDR1 SQVTM and CDR2 ANQGSEA. CDR3 region: CSVELAGTDTQYF. CDR3 DNA sequence: TGCAGCGTTGAACTAGCGGGGACAGATACGCAGTATTTT.

The chain combines TRBV6-6 with TRBJ2-3; 7 bases are a match to TRBD2. The V and J ends lost 7 bases and 6 bases, in that order; junction bases with no gene match: 16. Germline-derived CDR1 and CDR2 are MNHNY and SVGAGI (reference sequence). This CDR3 has 16 residues. The CDR3: CASTLWGSGSSDTQYF. CDR3 in DNA: TGTGCCAGCACCTTATGGGGTAGCGGGTCAAGTGATACGCAGTATTTT.